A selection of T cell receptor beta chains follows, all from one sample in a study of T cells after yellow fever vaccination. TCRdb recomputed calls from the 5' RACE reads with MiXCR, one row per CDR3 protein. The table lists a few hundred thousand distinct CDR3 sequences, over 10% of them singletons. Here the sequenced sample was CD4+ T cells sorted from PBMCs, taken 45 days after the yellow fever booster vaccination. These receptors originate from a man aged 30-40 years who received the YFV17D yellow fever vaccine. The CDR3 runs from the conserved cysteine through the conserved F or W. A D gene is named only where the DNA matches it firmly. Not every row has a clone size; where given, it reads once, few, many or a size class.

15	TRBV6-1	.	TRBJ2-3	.	TGTGCCAGCAGTGAAGCGCGAGGAGTAAGAGATACGCAGTATTTT	CASSEARGVRDTQYF
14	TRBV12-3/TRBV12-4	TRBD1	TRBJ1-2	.	TGTGCCAGCAGTCCAGGACAGGTTATTACGGGCTACACCTTC	CASSPGQVITGYTF
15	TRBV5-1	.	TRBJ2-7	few	TGCGCCAGCAGCCTACATTTCCAGGGATCCTACGAACAGTACTTC	CASSLHFQGSYEQYF
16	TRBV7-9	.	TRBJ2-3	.	TGTGCCAGCAGCGCGGTAGTCGGCGCTAGCACAGATACGCAGTATTTT	CASSAVVGASTDTQYF
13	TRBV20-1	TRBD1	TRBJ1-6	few	TGCAGTGCCCCCTGGGACAGAGATTCACCCCTCCACTTT	CSAPWDRDSPLHF
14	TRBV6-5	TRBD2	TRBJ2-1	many	TGTGCCAGCAGTTACTCAACTGGGAGGGGTGAGCAGTTCTTC	CASSYSTGRGEQFF
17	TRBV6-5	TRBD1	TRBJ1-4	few	TGTGCCAGCAGTTACGGCGGGGCCGGGACAGTTAATGAAAAACTGTTTTTT	CASSYGGAGTVNEKLFF
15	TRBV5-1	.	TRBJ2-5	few	TGCGCCAGCAGCCTCTCCAGCGGCAATCAAGAGACCCAGTACTTC	CASSLSSGNQETQYF
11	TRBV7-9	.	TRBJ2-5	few	TGTGCCAGCAGAAGAGCCGGGGCCCAGTACTTC	CASRRAGAQYF
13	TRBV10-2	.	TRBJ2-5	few	TGCGCCAGCATTCCACCCGGTGAAGAGACCCAGTACTTC	CASIPPGEETQYF
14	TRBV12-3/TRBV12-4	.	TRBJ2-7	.	TGTGCCAGCAGTTTATTAGTAATGGCCCACGAGCAGTACTTC	CASSLLVMAHEQYF
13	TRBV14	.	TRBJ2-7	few	TGTGCCAGCAGCCTGAGTCCGGGTGGCGAGCAGTACTTC	CASSLSPGGEQYF
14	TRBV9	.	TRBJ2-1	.	TGTGCCAGCAGCGTAGCTCCAGGGTCGGGAGAGCAGTTCTTC	CASSVAPGSGEQFF
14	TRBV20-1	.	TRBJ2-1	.	TGCAGTGCTAGAGAGGCTAGCCTGAGGGATGAGCAGTTCTTC	CSAREASLRDEQFF
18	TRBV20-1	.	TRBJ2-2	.	TGCAGTGCTAGAGATAGGGGGAGCGCCGGCGCGAACACCGGGGAGCTGTTTTTT	CSARDRGSAGANTGELFF
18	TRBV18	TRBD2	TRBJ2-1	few	TGTGCCAGCTCACCACCCGGGACTAGCATCCCATCCTACAATGAGCAGTTCTTC	CASSPPGTSIPSYNEQFF
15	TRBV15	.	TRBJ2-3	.	TGTGCCACCAGCAGAGAGGGGGTCACCACAGATACGCAGTATTTT	CATSREGVTTDTQYF
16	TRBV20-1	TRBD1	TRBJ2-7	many	TGCAGTGCTAGTCTCCCGACAGGGAAAATAACCTACGAGCAGTACTTC	CSASLPTGKITYEQYF
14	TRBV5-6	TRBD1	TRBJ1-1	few	TGTGCCAGCAGCTCCGGACAGGGGAGCACTGAAGCTTTCTTT	CASSSGQGSTEAFF
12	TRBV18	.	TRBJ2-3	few	TGTGCCAGCTCACCTGCTGGCATCGAGCAGTATTTT	CASSPAGIEQYF
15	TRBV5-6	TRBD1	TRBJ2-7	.	TGTGCCAGCAGCGTCTCGGGACAGCTCATCTACGAGCAGTACTTC	CASSVSGQLIYEQYF
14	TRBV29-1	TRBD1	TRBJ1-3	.	TGCAGCGTTGCCAGGGGGAAAGGAGGAAACACCATATATTTT	CSVARGKGGNTIYF
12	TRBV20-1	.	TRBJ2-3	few	TGCAGTGCGACACAGGGCGCAGATACGCAGTATTTT	CSATQGADTQYF
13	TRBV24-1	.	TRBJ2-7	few	TGTGCCACCAGTGACCCGACACCCTACGAGCAGTACTTC	CATSDPTPYEQYF
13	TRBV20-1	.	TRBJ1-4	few	TGCAGTGCTAGGGGCGAAAAGAATGAAAAACTGTTTTTT	CSARGEKNEKLFF
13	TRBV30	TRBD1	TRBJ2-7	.	TGTGCCTGGAATTTGCAGGGGGCCCACGAGCAGTACTTC	CAWNLQGAHEQYF
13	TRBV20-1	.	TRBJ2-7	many	TGCAGTGCTTTCGGGCAGGGGGGACACGAGCAGTACTTC	CSAFGQGGHEQYF
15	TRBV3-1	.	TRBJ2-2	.	TGTGCCAGCAGCCAAGGGACGGGCTACACCGGGGAGCTGTTTTTT	CASSQGTGYTGELFF
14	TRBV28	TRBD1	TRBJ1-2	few	TGTGCCAGCAGCCTAAAGGGACAGGGTAGCGGCTACACCTTC	CASSLKGQGSGYTF
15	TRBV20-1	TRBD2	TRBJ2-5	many	TGCAGTGCTAGAAATTATCTAGCGGTACAAGAGACCCAGTACTTC	CSARNYLAVQETQYF
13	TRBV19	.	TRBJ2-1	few	TGTGCCAGTAGTTACGCGGGCTACAATGAGCAGTTCTTC	CASSYAGYNEQFF